What follows are 20 T cell receptor beta chains derived from one specimen sequenced in a study of blood T cell repertoires in COVID-19. Some clones are missing from TCRdb's copy, which holds only in-frame ones; the method was immunoSEQ multiplex PCR. This sample has around 450,000 clones, with about 90% found just once. Sequenced sample: PBMCs or T cells enriched from blood (not recorded which). The receptors come from a young man who had recovered from COVID-19.

The rearrangement uses TRBV12-3 or TRBV12-4 and TRBJ2-7; no firm D call. V lost 2 bases and J lost 3, with 8 bases in between. The CDR3 is 13 residues long. The CDR3 DNA is TGTGCCAGCAGTTTAACCCCAGACTACGAGCAGTACTTC. This encodes CASSLTPDYEQYF.

This clone has more than one count but fewer than ten. The chain combines TRBV15 with TRBJ2-1; weak D call: TRBD1 (6 bases). The V and J ends lost 2 bases and 4 bases respectively, with 21 bases between them. Germline V gives CDR1 LNHNV, CDR2 YYDKDF (reference sequence). The CDR3 has 18 amino acids. The CDR3 DNA sequence: TGTGCCACCAGCAGAACGGCCCCCAAGGGGGAGAGGTACAATGAGCAGTTCTTC. Protein product: CATSRTAPKGERYNEQFF.

The V and J genes are TRBV20-1 and TRBJ2-7; weak D call: TRBD2 (5 bases). CDR1 DFQATT and CDR2 SNEGSKA come from the germline V gene (reference sequence). This CDR3 has 11 residues. V dropped 4 bases and J dropped 5 bases, with 9 bases sitting between them. The CDR3 coding sequence is TGCAGTGCTACCGTCGGGGACGAGCAGTACTTC. It translates to CSATVGDEQYF.

The V call is TRBV6-1, the J call TRBJ1-5, with D perhaps matching TRBD1 (5 bases). From germline, CDR1 is MNHNS and CDR2 SASEGT. The CDR3 consists of 16 residues. The V end lost 4 bases, the J end lost 2 bases, and 15 bases lay between the germline ends. CDR3 residues: CASSVVGTGGNQPQHF. Written as DNA, the CDR3 is TGTGCCAGCAGTGTGGTCGGGACGGGAGGCAATCAGCCCCAGCATTTT.

The rearrangement joins TRBV4-1 to TRBJ1-6; D may be TRBD1 (5 bases). V gave up 6 bases and J gave up 10 bases, with 19 bases separating them. The CDR3 length is 15 residues. Germline V gene sequence: CDR1 MGHRA, CDR2 YSYEKL. DNA of the CDR3: TGCGCCAGCAGTCGGATTTCGGGGGTAGGATCACCCCTCCACTTT. This encodes CASSRISGVGSPLHF.

The chain couples TRBV27 to TRBJ2-2, with 8 bases identical to TRBD1. The trim removed 6 bases at V and 4 bases at J, leaving 7 bases unmatched. The CDR3 runs to 15 residues. Germline CDR1 and CDR2: MNHEY and SMNVEV (reference sequence). The CDR3 nucleotides are TGTGCCAGCAGCCCAGACAGGGGAGGCACCGGGGAGCTGTTTTTT. Residues: CASSPDRGGTGELFF.

In this sample, this clone turned up a few times. The rearrangement links TRBV7-7 to TRBJ2-5; 12 positions agree with TRBD2. In germline, CDR1 is SSHAT, CDR2 FNYEAQ (reference sequence). V dropped 5 bases and J dropped 1; count of bases not matched to a gene: 5. The CDR3 runs to 16 residues. The CDR3 DNA reads TGTGCCAGCAGCCCTGGACTAGCGGGGCCCCAAGAGACCCAGTACTTC. This sequence encodes CASSPGLAGPQETQYF.

This clone is a singleton in its sample. The chain employs TRBV7-8 and TRBJ1-1, with unresolved D. V lost 5 bases and J 8 bases, leaving 3 bases between the germline ends. CDR3 length equals 9 residues. Germline values: CDR1 SGHVS, CDR2 FQNEAQ. This chain's CDR3 is CASSPEAFF. The CDR3 DNA reads TGTGCCAGCAGCCCGGAAGCTTTCTTT.

This chain joins TRBV3-1 (or the pseudogene TRBV3-2) and TRBJ2-7; tentative D call: TRBD1 (6 bases). V was clipped by 1 base and J by 8 bases, with 15 bases between them. The CDR3 covers 14 residues. Looked up from germline, CDR1 is LGHDT and CDR2 is YNNKEL (reference sequence). CDR3 residues: CASSQGRSRGKQYF. The CDR3 DNA follows: TGTGCCAGCAGCCAAGGCCGAAGCAGGGGCAAGCAGTACTTC.

This chain uses TRBV11-2 with TRBJ1-2, with no clear D. With 5 bases removed from V and 2 bases from J, the gap between germline ends came to 6 bases. CDR3 length: 12 residues. Germline values: CDR1 SGHAT, CDR2 FQNNGV. CDR3 nucleotides: TGTGCCAGCAGCGCACGGAACTATGGCTACACCTTC. Amino acid sequence: CASSARNYGYTF.

The chain is built from TRBV28 and TRBJ1-3; 9 bases are shared with TRBD1. V shed 1 base and J 0 bases; nucleotides not matched to a gene: 4. The CDR3 sequence is 17 residues long. Germline values: CDR1 MDHEN, CDR2 SYDVKM. CDR3 DNA: TGTGCCAGCAGTTTATCCGGGACAGGGAGCTCTGGAAACACCATATATTTT. Translated: CASSLSGTGSSGNTIYF.

The chain joins TRBV5-5 to TRBJ1-1, with 8 positions matching TRBD1. With 5 bases clipped from V and 5 bases from J, the junction kept 17 bases outside the gene matches. The CDR3 sequence is 17 residues long. Germline V gene sequence: CDR1 SGHKS, CDR2 YYEKEE (reference sequence). The CDR3: CASSQGPAETGVTEAFF. The CDR3 nucleotides are TGTGCCAGCAGTCAAGGACCGGCCGAGACAGGGGTAACTGAAGCTTTCTTT. The whole variable domain, remainder taken from reference TRBV5-5 and TRBJ1-1, is DAGVTQSPTHLIKTRGQQVTLRCSPISGHKSVSWYQQVLGQGPQFIFQYYEKEERGRGNFPDRFSARQFPNYSSELNVNALLLGDSALYLCASSQGPAETGVTEAFFGQGTRLTVV.

The V call is TRBV27, the J call TRBJ2-3; a weak D match, TRBD2 (7 bases). This CDR3 comprises 14 residues. V lost 1 base to trimming and J lost 4 bases, with 9 bases between them. Germline assignment: CDR1 MNHEY and CDR2 SMNVEV (reference sequence). CDR3 amino acids: CASSLWGGADTQYF. The CDR3 DNA reads TGTGCCAGCAGTTTATGGGGGGGCGCAGATACGCAGTATTTT.

This sequence joins TRBV2 and TRBJ2-5; 8 nucleotides line up with TRBD1. Trimming removed 8 bases from V and 5 bases from J; junction bases left unmatched: 10. The CDR3 contains 14 residues. Germline values: CDR1 SNHLY, CDR2 FYNNEI. In DNA, the CDR3 is TGTGCCAGCGACGCCCAACAGGGGGTGGAGACCCAGTACTTC. Protein product: CASDAQQGVETQYF.

This clone occurred once. The V and J genes are TRBV6-5 and TRBJ1-4, with 8 bases identical to TRBD1. Germline CDR1 MNHEY, CDR2 SVGAGI. CDR3 length: 16 amino acids. The trim removed 0 bases at V and 8 bases at J, leaving 8 bases unmatched. The CDR3 sequence: CASSYSWQGAREKLFF. The CDR3 nucleotides read TGTGCCAGCAGTTACTCATGGCAGGGGGCTAGGGAAAAACTGTTTTTT.

The rearrangement uses TRBV9 and TRBJ1-2; the D is unclear. Germline V gene data show CDR1 as SGDLS and CDR2 as YYNGEE. Trimming took 0 bases from V and 8 from J, leaving 23 bases between them. The CDR3 extends over 17 amino acids. The CDR3 sequence is CASSVGPPSSRTGGYTF. CDR3 coding DNA: TGTGCCAGCAGCGTAGGTCCCCCCTCGTCGAGGACGGGAGGCTACACCTTC.

The chain combines TRBV5-4 with TRBJ2-1, with 12 bases fitting TRBD1. Germline values: CDR1 SGHNT, CDR2 YYREEE (reference sequence). Unmatched junction bases numbered 5, after V lost 0 bases and J lost 7 bases. There are 16 residues in the CDR3. The CDR3 loop is CASSLGRDRGRNEQFF. CDR3 DNA sequence: TGTGCCAGCAGCTTGGGGCGGGACAGGGGGCGGAATGAGCAGTTCTTC. The complete variable domain, with remaining parts taken from reference TRBV5-4 and TRBJ2-1, reads ETGVTQSPTHLIKTRGQQVTLRCSSQSGHNTVSWYQQALGQGPQFIFQYYREEENGRGNFPPRFSGLQFPNYSSELNVNALELDDSALYLCASSLGRDRGRNEQFFGPGTRLTVL.

This clone was observed a few times. The chain links TRBV2 to TRBJ1-2; D is unclear. CDR1 SNHLY and CDR2 FYNNEI come from the germline V gene. This CDR3 has 13 residues. The V end lost 1 base, the J end lost 5 bases, and 8 bases lay between the germline ends. The DNA of the CDR3 is TGTGCCAGCAGTGAAGGAGTCGGTTATGGCTACACCTTC. It specifies CASSEGVGYGYTF.

The chain couples TRBV3-1 (or the pseudogene TRBV3-2) to TRBJ1-6; D perhaps matches TRBD1 (5 bases). CDR3 length equals 14 residues. Germline assignment: CDR1 LGHDT and CDR2 YNNKEL (reference sequence). Deletions cut 2 bases from V and 4 bases from J, with 6 bases between. CDR3 residues: CASSQQGYNSPLHF. CDR3 DNA: TGTGCCAGCAGCCAACAGGGTTATAATTCACCCCTCCACTTT.

The CDR3 protein is CASSLLAGDEQYF. In nucleotides, the CDR3 is TGTGCCAGCAGCTTACTAGCGGGAGACGAGCAGTACTTC. V and J are TRBV7-3 and TRBJ2-7; 10 bases agree with TRBD2. The ends lost 2 bases at V and 5 bases at J; junction bases unmatched: 0. Looked up from germline, CDR1 is SGHTA and CDR2 is FQGTGA. This CDR3 contains 13 residues.